These 8 T cell receptor beta chains were all obtained from the same sample, sequenced in a study of shared clonotypes between healthy human individuals. The protocol was immunoSEQ multiplex PCR, while the TCRdb copy is restricted to in-frame clones and leaves out a portion. This sample has about 480,000 clones, with 70% to 80% found just once. Source material: PBMCs. The receptors here all came from a woman aged 40 to 49 in good health. Some clones in this sample may be carry-over from other donors' samples.

This clone was seen once. Given a much more abundant clone one base away, this may be a read error. The chain employs TRBV5-1 and TRBJ2-3, with 13 bases matching TRBD2. After removal of 2 bases from V and 1 base from J, the junction contained 1 base not matched to a gene. The length of the CDR3 is 16 residues. Germline loops: CDR1 SGHRS, CDR2 YFSETQ. In DNA, the CDR3 is TGCGCCAGCAGCTTCGGACTAGCGGGAGGCACAGATACGCAGTATTTT. It encodes CASSFGLAGGTDTQYF. The full variable domain, completed using reference TRBV5-1 and TRBJ2-3, is KAGVTQTPRYLIKTRGQQVTLSCSPISGHRSVSWYQQTPGQGLQFLFEYFSETQRNKGNFPGRFSGRQFSNSRSEMNVSTLELGDSALYLCASSFGLAGGTDTQYFGPGTRLTVL.

The chain carries TRBV5-1 and TRBJ1-2; D unclear. Germline CDR1 reads SGHRS; CDR2 reads YFSETQ. This CDR3 contains 15 residues. V was cut by 4 bases and J by 4 bases, with 17 bases left in between. CDR3 nucleotide sequence: TGCGCCAGCAGCCCGACGGACGGAGCCCTCTATGGCTACACCTTC. Translated: CASSPTDGALYGYTF.

This clone was recorded a few times. The chain combines TRBV20-1 with TRBJ1-1; D uncertain. This CDR3 comprises 11 residues. The V gene lost 2 bases and the J gene lost 11 bases, with 12 bases spanning the gap. Germline CDR1 reads DFQATT; CDR2 reads SNEGSKA (reference sequence). This CDR3 is CSARQEFRAFF. The DNA for the CDR3 is TGCAGTGCTAGACAGGAGTTCAGGGCTTTCTTT.

V gene TRBV28 combines with J gene TRBJ2-2, with 7 bases aligning to TRBD1. There are 14 residues in the CDR3. V gave up 7 bases and J gave up 7 bases; unmatched junction bases: 9. Germline-derived CDR1 and CDR2 are MDHEN and SYDVKM. CDR3 protein: CASTLRQGNGELFF. The DNA for the CDR3 is TGTGCCAGCACCCTTCGACAGGGAAACGGGGAGCTGTTTTTT. Full variable domain (outside the CDR3, taken from reference TRBV28 and TRBJ2-2): DVKVTQSSRYLVKRTGEKVFLECVQDMDHENMFWYRQDPGLGLRLIYFSYDVKMKEKGDIPEGYSVSREKKERFSLILESASTNQTSMYLCASTLRQGNGELFFGEGSRLTVL.

This clone was counted once. CDR3 in amino acids: CASSTSNRYTITGSTGELFF. The CDR3, as DNA: TGTGCCAGTAGTACATCCAATCGCTATACCATAACAGGGAGCACCGGGGAGCTGTTTTTT. The genes are TRBV19 and TRBJ2-2, with D maybe TRBD1 (6 bases). V was clipped by 4 bases and J by 4 bases, with 28 bases between them. Per the germline V gene, CDR1 is LNHDA and CDR2 is SQIVND (reference sequence). This CDR3 comprises 20 residues.

This chain uses TRBV7-8 with TRBJ2-3; D perhaps matches TRBD2 (6 bases). The CDR3 contains 15 residues. Between the trimmed V and J ends, which lost 3 bases and 0 bases, there was a span of 10 bases. Germline V gene data show CDR1 as SGHVS and CDR2 as FQNEAQ. CDR3 sequence (DNA): TGTGCCAGCAGCTTTCGAGGACTAAGCACAGATACGCAGTATTTT. The encoded protein is CASSFRGLSTDTQYF.

The chain combines TRBV27 with TRBJ2-5; possibly TRBD2 for D (6 bases). The CDR3 has 16 residues. Between the trimmed V and J ends, which lost 2 bases and 5 bases, there was a span of 18 bases. The V gene's germline CDR1 is MNHEY and CDR2 SMNVEV (reference sequence). DNA for the CDR3: TGTGCCAGCAGTTTAATAGCGGACTTGGGGGTCGAGACCCAGTACTTC. Its translation is CASSLIADLGVETQYF.

The V gene is TRBV28, the J gene TRBJ2-7; possibly TRBD1 for D (8 bases). The CDR3 has 14 amino acids. V was shortened by 5 bases and J by 3 bases, with 14 bases between the two germline ends. From germline, CDR1 is MDHEN and CDR2 SYDVKM. Here the CDR3 reads CASSGHRGGYEQYF. In DNA, the CDR3 is TGTGCCAGCAGTGGACACAGGGGGGGCTACGAGCAGTACTTC.